This T cell receptor beta chain was recovered during a study of chemoradiotherapy in HPV16-positive cancers. Study at large: Functional T-cell assays on two HPV16-positive patients' cells defined candidate HPV-specific clones and common TCR motifs. Notes on the study in general: Better recurrence-free survival went with HPV-responsive T-cell expansion in HPV16-positive patients. Candidate HPV-specific clones and E7-related TCR motifs grew in tumor during treatment.

Clones were read by immunoSEQ multiplex PCR, and TCRdb kept only the in-frame ones, dropping some. Of tens of thousands of clones listed, roughly 92% are singletons. Over chemoradiotherapy, repertoires were sampled more than once. To note about this clone: Its matching antigen is unknown.

Trimming left V 6 bases short and J 12 bases short, with 18 bases between. The CDR3 spans 12 residues. Germline V gene data show CDR1 as SQVTM and CDR2 as ANQGSEA. Specimen: blood, collected from a patient who underwent chemoradiotherapy. The receptor was derived from a human donor with HPV-associated anogenital cancer. This chain joins TRBV29-1 and TRBJ2-1, with TRBD2 as a possible D gene (5 bases). The DNA of the CDR3 is TGCAGCGTATCTATACCGGGAAACGTGCAGTTCTTC. The encoded protein is CSVSIPGNVQFF.